This entry lists 32 T cell receptor beta chains sequenced from one sample in a study of shared clonotypes between healthy human individuals. The repertoire was sequenced with immunoSEQ multiplex PCR; TCRdb's copy has only in-frame clones and lacks some. The sample lists about 1.5 million clones, roughly 95% occurring once. Input material: naive CD4+ T cells sorted from blood. Described subset: CD45RA+ positively selected. The receptors shown here come from a man aged 30 to 45 in good health.

Notes on this clone: Other DNA variants within this sample encode the same CDR3. CDR3 DNA sequence: TGTGCCAGCAGCTTAGAGACGGCCTCCTACGAGCAGTACTTC. Protein product: CASSLETASYEQYF. The J gene is TRBJ2-7, the V gene TRBV7-8, with D hard to call. Trimming removed 1 base from V and 0 bases from J, with 7 bases in between. The CDR3 covers 14 residues. Germline CDR1 reads SGHVS; CDR2 reads FQNEAQ. The entire variable domain, with the rest obtained from reference TRBV7-8 and TRBJ2-7, is as follows: GAGVSQSPRYKVAKRGQDVALRCDPISGHVSLFWYQQALGQGPEFLTYFQNEAQLDKSGLPSDRFFAERPEGSVSTLKIQRTQQEDSAVYLCASSLETASYEQYFGPGTRLTVT.

This clone came up once. The CDR3 nucleotides are TGCGCCAGCAGTGTAGTGAAATCCAATGAGCAGTTCTTC. It codes for CASSVVKSNEQFF. The chain employs TRBV10-1 and TRBJ2-1, with D uncertain. Germline-derived CDR1 and CDR2 are WNHNN and SYGVQD (reference sequence). The V and J ends lost 4 bases and 6 bases respectively, with 10 bases between them. The CDR3 loop spans 13 amino acids.

The chain carries TRBV23-1 and TRBJ1-3; D unclear. TRBV23-1 is classed as an ORF, of uncertain function. The V end lost 1 base, the J end lost 2 bases, and 9 bases lay between the germline ends. The CDR3 runs to 15 residues. This CDR3 is CASSQFPRTGNTIYF. CDR3 sequence (DNA): TGCGCCAGCAGTCAATTCCCAAGGACTGGAAACACCATATATTTT.

The chain carries TRBV27 and TRBJ2-1, with D possibly being TRBD1 or TRBD2 (6 bases each). V was clipped by 6 bases and J by 5 bases, with 17 bases between them. The CDR3 covers 15 residues. Germline CDR1 and CDR2: MNHEY and SMNVEV (reference sequence). CDR3 sequence: CASREGDRTDNEQFF. CDR3 coding DNA: TGTGCCAGCAGGGAGGGGGACCGTACCGACAATGAGCAGTTCTTC.

The chain carries TRBV5-1 and TRBJ2-1, with D perhaps TRBD1 or TRBD2 (5 bases each). V lost 3 bases, J lost 0 bases, and 16 bases lay in between. This CDR3 has 17 residues. Germline CDR1 SGHRS, CDR2 YFSETQ. The CDR3 loop is CASSWDGRGSSYNEQFF. The CDR3 DNA reads as TGCGCCAGCAGCTGGGACGGTAGAGGCAGCTCCTACAATGAGCAGTTCTTC.

The chain uses TRBV18 and TRBJ1-2; 8 bases match TRBD1. V was pared by 2 bases and J by 7 bases, with 15 bases of the junction left unmatched. The germline gives CDR1 KGHSH, CDR2 LQKENI. This CDR3 comprises 17 residues. The CDR3 nucleotides are TGTGCCAGCTCACCAAACGTCCGGACAGGGCAATTTGGTGGCTACACCTTC. Translated, it gives CASSPNVRTGQFGGYTF.

The J gene is TRBJ2-4, the V gene TRBV13; 11 positions agree with TRBD2. The CDR3 covers 16 residues. The V and J ends lost 5 bases and 7 bases, in that order; junction bases with no gene match: 10. CDR1 and CDR2 (germline): PRHDT, FYEKMQ (reference sequence). The CDR3 sequence is CASSRTSGSFGNIQYF. Here the CDR3 DNA reads TGTGCCAGCAGCCGAACTAGCGGGAGTTTCGGGAACATTCAGTACTTC.

This clone was seen a single time. The rearrangement links TRBV30 to TRBJ2-5; no definite D call. The CDR3 is 13 residues long. Deletions cut 2 bases from V and 5 bases from J, with 12 bases between. Germline V gives CDR1 GTSNPN, CDR2 SVGIG (reference sequence). The CDR3 coding sequence is TGTGCCTGGAGTAGCAGAGTTGTTGAGACCCAGTACTTC. This sequence encodes CAWSSRVVETQYF.

This chain joins TRBV28 and TRBJ1-5; D not certain. Germline loops: CDR1 MDHEN, CDR2 SYDVKM. This CDR3 is 16 amino acids long. V was clipped by 4 bases and J by 6 bases, with 19 bases between them. The chain's CDR3 is CASSSRGGGTGQPQHF. The CDR3 DNA follows: TGTGCCAGCAGTTCACGGGGTGGAGGAACCGGTCAGCCCCAGCATTTT. Full variable domain (rest looked up from reference TRBV28 and TRBJ1-5): DVKVTQSSRYLVKRTGEKVFLECVQDMDHENMFWYRQDPGLGLRLIYFSYDVKMKEKGDIPEGYSVSREKKERFSLILESASTNQTSMYLCASSSRGGGTGQPQHFGDGTRLSIL.

This clone was detected only once. The rearrangement links TRBV5-1 to TRBJ2-7, with TRBD1 matching 10 bases. CDR1 and CDR2 (germline): SGHRS, YFSETQ. This CDR3 spans 14 amino acids. Trimming removed 0 bases from V and 5 bases from J; junction bases left unmatched: 2. The CDR3 reads CASSLVGQGDEQYF. DNA for the CDR3: TGCGCCAGCAGCTTGGTCGGACAGGGGGACGAGCAGTACTTC.

The chain combines TRBV20-1 with TRBJ2-1; the D is unclear. CDR1 is DFQATT and CDR2 is SNEGSKA in the germline V gene (reference sequence). The CDR3 is 11 residues long. Trimming took off 6 bases at V and 8 bases at J, with 11 bases between the two ends. The CDR3 protein is CSASLPYEQFF. As DNA, the CDR3 is TGCAGTGCAAGCCTGCCGTATGAGCAGTTCTTC.

The CDR3 sequence is CASSLGARDTFSYEQYF. In DNA, the CDR3 is TGTGCCAGCAGCTTAGGAGCCCGGGACACCTTCTCCTACGAGCAGTACTTC. This chain links TRBV11-2 with TRBJ2-7, with a tentative D call TRBD1 (6 bases). Germline lookup yields CDR1 SGHAT and CDR2 FQNNGV. This CDR3 region has 17 residues. With 1 base removed from V and 0 bases from J, the gap between germline ends came to 16 bases.

This chain links TRBV7-2 with TRBJ2-6, with 11 bases fitting TRBD2. The germline CDR1 and CDR2 sequences are SGHTA and FQGNSA. CDR3 length: 16 residues. V lost 6 bases and J lost 2; bases outside the gene matches: 3. CDR3 residues: CASRRLAGTGANVLTF. CDR3 sequence (DNA): TGTGCCAGCAGAAGACTAGCGGGAACTGGGGCCAACGTCCTGACTTTC.

The chain couples TRBV5-8 to TRBJ2-1; 13 nucleotides agree with TRBD2. This CDR3 has 16 amino acids. Germline V lookup: CDR1 SGHTS, CDR2 YDEGEE. V was clipped by 3 bases and J by 4 bases; unmatched bases: 4. For the CDR3, the DNA is TGTGCCAGCAGCTCTGGGACTAGCGGGAAATACAATGAGCAGTTCTTC. This codes for CASSSGTSGKYNEQFF. The variable domain in full, with the rest retrieved from reference TRBV5-8 and TRBJ2-1, is EAGVTQSPTHLIKTRGQQATLRCSPISGHTSVYWYQQALGLGLQFLLWYDEGEERNRGNFPPRFSGRQFPNYSSELNVNALELEDSALYLCASSSGTSGKYNEQFFGPGTRLTVL.

The rearrangement joins TRBV7-3 to TRBJ2-3; 7 bases map to TRBD2. The CDR3 has 15 residues. Germline CDR1 and CDR2: SGHTA and FQGTGA. Germline trimming cut 2 bases from V and 2 bases from J; bases unmatched to any gene: 4. The CDR3 reads CASSLRSGYTDTQYF. The CDR3 coding sequence is TGTGCCAGCAGCTTACGTAGCGGGTACACAGATACGCAGTATTTT.

V gene TRBV9 combines with J gene TRBJ2-1; 9 bases are shared with TRBD2. CDR1 SGDLS and CDR2 YYNGEE come from the germline V gene. The ends lost 4 bases at V and 5 bases at J; junction bases unmatched: 10. The CDR3 runs 16 residues. The CDR3 is CASSPRSRLADNEQFF. As DNA, the CDR3 is TGTGCCAGCAGCCCACGAAGCCGACTAGCGGACAATGAGCAGTTCTTC.

This clone has just one count. Other DNA sequences in this sample translate to the same CDR3. The gene calls are TRBV6-1 and TRBJ2-7, with 7 bases matching TRBD1. Germline-derived CDR1 and CDR2 are MNHNS and SASEGT. J lost 0 bases, V lost 6 bases, and 2 bases had no gene match. The CDR3 length is 13 residues. CDR3 sequence: CASRRQGSYEQYF. CDR3 DNA: TGTGCCAGCAGAAGACAGGGCTCCTACGAGCAGTACTTC.

On this clone itself: The sample has other DNA sequences that encode this CDR3 too. V gene TRBV5-5 combines with J gene TRBJ1-5; 9 bases agree with TRBD1. The junction had 2 bases not matched to a gene; V was cut back by 0 bases and J by 4 bases. CDR3 length equals 15 residues. Germline CDR1 is SGHKS and CDR2 is YYEKEE (reference sequence). CDR3 DNA sequence: TGTGCCAGCAGCTTGGGACAGGGGGGAAATCAGCCCCAGCATTTT. Translating gives CASSLGQGGNQPQHF.

The chain recombines TRBV25-1 with TRBJ2-2; D unresolved. Trimming left V 8 bases short and J 6 bases short, with 7 bases between. This CDR3 has 11 residues. Germline lookup yields CDR1 MGHDK and CDR2 SYGVNS. The DNA of the CDR3 is TGTGCCAGCCGAAGGGCCGGGGAGCTGTTTTTT. Protein sequence: CASRRAGELFF.

V and J are TRBV28 and TRBJ1-4; weak D call: TRBD1 (6 bases). This CDR3 is 14 amino acids long. Trimming removed 8 bases from V and 5 bases from J, with 15 bases in between. Per germline, CDR1 MDHEN and CDR2 SYDVKM. In DNA form, the CDR3 reads TGTGCCAGCCGGAATTTTCAGGGGAATGAAAAACTGTTTTTT. This sequence encodes CASRNFQGNEKLFF.

The genes are TRBV28 and TRBJ2-7, with 12 bases fitting TRBD2. The CDR3 contains 17 residues. The germline CDR1 and CDR2 sequences are MDHEN and SYDVKM. Germline trimming cut 6 bases from V and 5 bases from J; bases unmatched to any gene: 14. This CDR3 is CASRMGLVLAGGHEQYF. As DNA, the CDR3 is TGTGCCAGCAGAATGGGCCTTGTTCTAGCGGGAGGGCACGAGCAGTACTTC.

This clone was detected only once. The chain couples TRBV7-9 to TRBJ2-5; 7 bases map to TRBD1. CDR3 size: 15 residues. The ends lost 5 bases at V and 0 bases at J; junction bases unmatched: 6. CDR1 and CDR2 from the germline V gene are SEHNR and FQNEAQ (reference sequence). CDR3 sequence (DNA): TGTGCCAGCAGCCAGGGACAGTTGCACCAAGAGACCCAGTACTTC. It translates to CASSQGQLHQETQYF.

In its sample, this clone was seen once. DNA of the CDR3: TGTGCCAGCAGCCAATATCCGGGACAGGGTTCCAATGAGCAGTTCTTC. Translated, it gives CASSQYPGQGSNEQFF. The chain couples TRBV4-2 to TRBJ2-1; TRBD1 aligns across 9 bases. V trimming: 2 bases; J trimming: 6 bases; junction bases outside the gene matches: 8. The CDR3 is made up of 16 amino acids. CDR1 and CDR2 (germline): LGHNA, YNFKEQ.

As DNA, the CDR3 is TGCAGCGTGGGCCATAGTGGCGAGCAGTACTTC. The encoded protein is CSVGHSGEQYF. The genes are TRBV29-1 and TRBJ2-7; D unclear. V shed 6 bases and J shed 6 bases, with 12 bases lying between them. This CDR3 comprises 11 residues. Per the germline V gene, CDR1 is SQVTM and CDR2 is ANQGSEA.

The chain recombines TRBV9 with TRBJ1-1; 9 nucleotides match TRBD1. V shed 4 bases, J shed 8 bases, and the junction held 6 bases outside the gene matches. Germline loops: CDR1 SGDLS, CDR2 YYNGEE. The CDR3 sequence is 13 residues long. CDR3 in amino acids: CASSYRQGGEAFF. The DNA of the CDR3 is TGTGCCAGCAGCTACCGACAGGGGGGAGAAGCTTTCTTT.

CDR3 bases: TGTGCCAGCTCACCACCGCGGTCGACAGGGGTGTACACTGAAGCTTTCTTT. Protein product: CASSPPRSTGVYTEAFF. V is TRBV18 and J is TRBJ1-1, with TRBD1 identical over 8 bases. V lost 0 bases to trimming and J lost 3 bases; unmatched junction nucleotides: 9. The germline gives CDR1 KGHSH, CDR2 LQKENI. There are 17 residues in the CDR3.

This clone was detected only a few times. This rearrangement joins TRBV27 to TRBJ1-2, with 7 bases identical to TRBD1. The V and J ends lost 6 bases and 1 base, in that order; junction bases with no gene match: 8. The germline V gene encodes CDR1 MNHEY and CDR2 SMNVEV (reference sequence). This CDR3 has 15 amino acids. The CDR3 region is CASRTTGRSNYGYTF. CDR3 nucleotide sequence: TGTGCCAGCAGGACGACAGGGCGCAGTAACTATGGCTACACCTTC.

The V gene is TRBV27, the J gene TRBJ2-7, with 7 bases lining up with TRBD1. CDR3 size: 15 residues. From germline, CDR1 is MNHEY and CDR2 SMNVEV (reference sequence). V gave up 2 bases and J gave up 4 bases; unmatched junction bases: 8. The CDR3 DNA reads TGTGCCAGCAGTTTAGCCGGGACAGCACCTTACGAGCAGTACTTC. It codes for CASSLAGTAPYEQYF.

The chain uses TRBV28 and TRBJ2-7, with TRBD1 matching over 9 bases. The V and J ends lost 6 bases and 0 bases, in that order; junction bases with no gene match: 9. The CDR3 sequence is 16 residues long. The germline gives CDR1 MDHEN, CDR2 SYDVKM. The CDR3 protein is CASRTRGTGLSYEQYF. For the CDR3, the DNA is TGTGCCAGCAGAACAAGAGGGACAGGGCTCTCCTACGAGCAGTACTTC.

The sample holds one count of this clone. The chain couples TRBV30 to TRBJ1-2, with D perhaps matching TRBD1 (6 bases). This CDR3 has 16 residues. The germline V gene encodes CDR1 GTSNPN and CDR2 SVGIG (reference sequence). Trimming cost V 1 base and J 5 bases, with 20 bases left between them. This CDR3 reads CAWSEQGTLRLYGYTF. The CDR3 DNA reads as TGTGCCTGGAGTGAACAGGGAACTTTACGATTGTATGGCTACACCTTC. Using reference TRBV30 and TRBJ1-2 for the parts outside the CDR3, the full variable domain is SQTIHQWPATLVQPVGSPLSLECTVEGTSNPNLYWYRQAAGRGLQLLFYSVGIGQISSEVPQNLSASRPQDRQFILSSKKLLLSDSGFYLCAWSEQGTLRLYGYTFGSGTRLTVV.

The chain is built from TRBV2 and TRBJ1-5; tentatively, D is TRBD1 (6 bases). The CDR3 spans 15 residues. The germline gives CDR1 SNHLY, CDR2 FYNNEI. Between the trimmed V and J ends, which lost 7 bases and 0 bases, there was a span of 13 bases. CDR3 sequence reads: CASKDRRDSNQPQHF. In nucleotides, the CDR3 is TGTGCCAGCAAGGACAGAAGAGATAGCAATCAGCCCCAGCATTTT.

V gene TRBV27 combines with J gene TRBJ2-7; no clear D gene. This CDR3 contains 13 residues. V gave up 6 bases and J gave up 3 bases, with 12 bases separating them. Per germline, CDR1 MNHEY and CDR2 SMNVEV (reference sequence). In DNA, the CDR3 is TGTGCCAGCAGACGTAATGGACGCTACGAGCAGTACTTC. Residues: CASRRNGRYEQYF.